This entry lists 23 T cell receptor beta chains sequenced from one sample in a study of Ad26.COV2.S vaccination and SARS-CoV-2 variants. The table came from immunoSEQ multiplex PCR; TCRdb's copy has only in-frame clones and leaves some out. This sample has hundreds of thousands of clones, with around 89% found just once. Treatment defined: around 19 received Ad26.COV2.S at low or high dose, single or two shots; several received placebo; per-sample allocation not given. Specimen acquisition occurred on day 63 following the initial vaccine or placebo injection. The specimen was peripheral blood, collected in a trial of Ad26.COV2.S vaccine versus placebo. The receptors originated from a person aged 18-60 years who received the Ad26.COV2.S COVID-19 vaccine or a placebo.

V gene TRBV6-2 or TRBV6-3 combines with J gene TRBJ1-2; D may be TRBD1 (5 bases). V was pared by 6 bases and J by 3 bases, with 8 bases between. In germline, CDR1 is MNHEY, CDR2 SVGEGT. The CDR3 spans 12 residues. Written as DNA, the CDR3 is TGTGCCAGCAGCCAGGGATACTATGGCTACACCTTC. Its translation: CASSQGYYGYTF.

The chain is built from TRBV19 and TRBJ1-1; TRBD1 matches 8 bases. Trimming at V came to 0 bases and at J to 4 bases, leaving 1 base not matched to a gene. The length of the CDR3 is 14 residues. The germline gives CDR1 LNHDA, CDR2 SQIVND (reference sequence). DNA of the CDR3: TGTGCCAGTAGTATAGAGGACAGGGCCACTGAAGCTTTCTTT. Amino acid sequence: CASSIEDRATEAFF.

The chain employs TRBV27 and TRBJ2-1; D is tentatively TRBD1 or TRBD2 (6 bases each). The CDR3 extends over 15 amino acids. Germline loops: CDR1 MNHEY, CDR2 SMNVEV (reference sequence). Trimming cost V 7 bases and J 12 bases, with 25 bases left between them. The CDR3, as DNA: TGTGCCAGCACCCTGTCCGGGACTCCCATCAGGGGGCAGTTCTTC. Protein product: CASTLSGTPIRGQFF.

The V gene is TRBV19, the J gene TRBJ2-7, with 8 bases that match TRBD1. The CDR3 is made up of 12 amino acids. The junction had 3 bases not matched to a gene; V was cut back by 9 bases and J by 2 bases. Germline assignment: CDR1 LNHDA and CDR2 SQIVND (reference sequence). DNA for the CDR3: TGTGCCAGCGGACAGGGACCCTACGAGCAGTACTTC. Translated, it gives CASGQGPYEQYF. The whole variable domain, filled in from reference TRBV19 and TRBJ2-7, reads DGGITQSPKYLFRKEGQNVTLSCEQNLNHDAMYWYRQDPGQGLRLIYYSQIVNDFQKGDIAEGYSVSREKKESFPLTVTSAQKNPTAFYLCASGQGPYEQYFGPGTRLTVT.

In DNA, the CDR3 is TGTGCTAGTGGAACCCCAGGGGGAGAGACCCAGTACTTC. This encodes CASGTPGGETQYF. V gene TRBV12-5 combines with J gene TRBJ2-5, with 7 bases aligning to TRBD1. The CDR3 loop spans 13 amino acids. The junction had 5 bases not matched to a gene; V was cut back by 6 bases and J by 4 bases. CDR1 and CDR2 from the germline V gene are LGHNT and FRNRAP.

The V and J genes are TRBV18 and TRBJ1-4; 12 positions agree with TRBD1. With 6 bases clipped from V and 8 bases from J, the junction kept 13 bases outside the gene matches. This CDR3 is built from 17 residues. Germline V gene sequence: CDR1 KGHSH, CDR2 LQKENI. The CDR3 DNA reads as TGTGCCAGCTCTCCCCGGGACAGGGGGCTATTGGGAGAAAAACTGTTTTTT. This translates into CASSPRDRGLLGEKLFF.

The chain links TRBV27 to TRBJ1-2; TRBD1 matches 8 bases. CDR3 length: 17 amino acids. CDR1 and CDR2 from the germline V gene are MNHEY and SMNVEV (reference sequence). After removal of 3 bases from V and 4 bases from J, the junction contained 13 bases not matched to a gene. CDR3 sequence: CASSFVPTGTGIYGYTF. CDR3 nucleotide sequence: TGTGCCAGCAGTTTCGTACCAACCGGGACAGGCATCTATGGCTACACCTTC.

This clone has only one observation. V and J are TRBV21-1 and TRBJ2-2; the table assigns TRBD1, which was not confirmed against the DNA. TRBV21-1 has pseudogene status. The CDR3 is 17 residues long. Here the CDR3 DNA reads TGTGCCAGCAGCAAAGGAAGGAACGACAGGGCGATCGAGGAGCTGTTTTTT. Encoded protein: CASSKGRNDRAIEELFF.

The CDR3 region has the DNA TGCAGCGCTCGGGACTTCGGGAACACTGAAGCTTTCTTT. Translating it yields CSARDFGNTEAFF. The V call is TRBV29-1, the J call TRBJ1-1; D might be TRBD1 (5 bases). The CDR3 loop spans 13 amino acids. CDR1 SQVTM and CDR2 ANQGSEA come from the germline V gene. The V end lost 7 bases, the J end lost 1 base, and 13 bases lay between the germline ends.

The chain carries TRBV5-6 and TRBJ1-5; weak D call: TRBD1 (5 bases). Germline lookup yields CDR1 SGHDT and CDR2 YYEEEE. The CDR3 contains 15 residues. Trimming cost V 3 bases and J 1 base, with 11 bases left between them. The CDR3 DNA sequence: TGTGCCAGCAGCTCCCGGGGGGGGAGCAATCAGCCCCAGCATTTT. Protein: CASSSRGGSNQPQHF.

The V gene is TRBV11-2, the J gene TRBJ2-2; perhaps TRBD2 as D (5 bases). This CDR3 has 15 amino acids. Germline V gives CDR1 SGHAT, CDR2 FQNNGV. V gave up 1 base and J gave up 3 bases, with 9 bases separating them. As DNA, the CDR3 is TGTGCCAGCAGCTTAGTGTGGCGGGACACCGGGGAGCTGTTTTTT. This gives the protein CASSLVWRDTGELFF.

The chain links TRBV7-9 to TRBJ2-1; no reliable D call. Germline V CDR1 and CDR2: SEHNR, FQNEAQ (reference sequence). The CDR3 has 13 residues. V was cut by 5 bases and J by 6 bases, with 11 bases left in between. CDR3: CASSTSGSNEQFF. CDR3 sequence (DNA): TGTGCCAGCAGCACATCAGGTTCCAATGAGCAGTTCTTC.

The V and J genes are TRBV15 and TRBJ2-1; 8 bases are a match to TRBD2. J was trimmed by 6 bases and V by 3 bases; bases with no gene match: 10. The germline V gene has CDR1 LNHNV and CDR2 YYDKDF (reference sequence). The CDR3 is 16 residues long. The CDR3 region is CATSRERTSIGNEQFF. The CDR3 nucleotides read TGTGCCACCAGCAGGGAAAGGACTAGCATCGGCAATGAGCAGTTCTTC.

This chain uses TRBV18 with TRBJ2-5; D could derive from TRBD1 or TRBD2 (5 bases each). Germline loops: CDR1 KGHSH, CDR2 LQKENI. V was pared by 3 bases and J by 5 bases, with 16 bases between. The CDR3 extends over 15 amino acids. The CDR3 sequence is CASSPTEGLRETQYF. The CDR3 coding sequence is TGTGCCAGCTCACCGACAGAGGGCCTACGGGAGACCCAGTACTTC.

This chain links TRBV19 with TRBJ1-1; TRBD1 might be the D (6 bases). The length of the CDR3 is 16 residues. The germline V gene encodes CDR1 LNHDA and CDR2 SQIVND (reference sequence). V dropped 4 bases and J dropped 5 bases, with 20 bases sitting between them. The CDR3 sequence is CASSKGPAGEGTEAFF. In DNA, the CDR3 is TGTGCCAGTAGTAAAGGTCCGGCAGGGGAAGGTACTGAAGCTTTCTTT.

The chain is built from TRBV5-1 and TRBJ2-1; 11 bases line up with TRBD2. Germline V gives CDR1 SGHRS, CDR2 YFSETQ. This CDR3 contains 18 residues. With 0 bases clipped from V and 8 bases from J, the junction kept 13 bases outside the gene matches. The CDR3, as DNA: TGCGCCAGCAGCTTGGCTACGTTTAGCGGGAGGGCCGAGTATGAGCAGTTCTTC. It specifies CASSLATFSGRAEYEQFF.

V is TRBV5-1 and J is TRBJ2-7; 7 nucleotides line up with TRBD2. The CDR3 length is 13 residues. Trimming cost V 4 bases and J 3 bases; bases outside gene matches: 4. Germline V lookup: CDR1 SGHRS, CDR2 YFSETQ. CDR3 nucleotides: TGCGCCAGCAGCGCGCTAGCGGACTACGAGCAGTACTTC. This codes for CASSALADYEQYF.

The chain couples TRBV24-1 to TRBJ1-1; 10 positions match TRBD1. The CDR3 covers 14 residues. Per the germline V gene, CDR1 is KGHDR and CDR2 is SFDVKD. J gave up 11 bases and V 4 bases, and 9 bases lay outside the gene matches. The chain's CDR3 is CATSESGTGDDAFF. The CDR3 DNA is TGTGCCACCAGTGAGTCCGGGACAGGGGACGACGCTTTCTTT.

V gene TRBV15 combines with J gene TRBJ1-2, with 8 bases lining up with TRBD1. Germline V lookup: CDR1 LNHNV, CDR2 YYDKDF (reference sequence). Germline trimming cut 1 base from V and 6 bases from J; bases unmatched to any gene: 7. This CDR3 contains 15 residues. The CDR3 here is CATSRGWTGKDGYTF. The CDR3 DNA reads TGTGCCACCAGCAGAGGGTGGACAGGGAAGGATGGCTACACCTTC.

The DNA of the CDR3 is TGTGCCAGCAGCCCATTCGGTTTGGCGGGAGGGCTTGGAGATACGCAGTATTTT. This translates into CASSPFGLAGGLGDTQYF. The chain employs TRBV7-9 and TRBJ2-3, with 9 bases aligning to TRBD2. After removal of 5 bases from V and 5 bases from J, the junction contained 17 bases not matched to a gene. CDR3 length: 18 residues. Germline V lookup: CDR1 SEHNR, CDR2 FQNEAQ (reference sequence).

The rearrangement joins TRBV3-1 (or the pseudogene TRBV3-2) to TRBJ1-2; D is unresolved. CDR3 length: 12 residues. Germline values: CDR1 LGHDT, CDR2 YNNKEL (reference sequence). Trimming pared 5 bases from V and 5 bases from J, leaving 9 bases between. CDR3: CASSGRIYGYTF. In nucleotides, the CDR3 is TGTGCCAGCAGCGGGAGGATTTATGGCTACACCTTC.

The chain recombines TRBV10-3 with TRBJ1-5, with 9 nucleotides matching TRBD1. With 5 bases clipped from V and 1 base from J, the junction kept 3 bases outside the gene matches. CDR1 ENHRY and CDR2 SYGVKD come from the germline V gene. The CDR3 length is 15 residues. The chain's CDR3 is CAISSGQGSNQPQHF. As DNA, the CDR3 is TGTGCCATCAGTTCCGGACAGGGGAGCAATCAGCCCCAGCATTTT.

In DNA, the CDR3 is TGTGCCAGCAGCCAGGTCGGGACACCTAATGAAAAACTGTTTTTT. It is translated as CASSQVGTPNEKLFF. The rearrangement links TRBV7-9 to TRBJ1-4; perhaps TRBD1 as D (6 bases). In germline, CDR1 is SEHNR, CDR2 FQNEAQ (reference sequence). The V gene lost 5 bases and the J gene lost 3 bases, with 13 bases spanning the gap. CDR3 length: 15 residues.